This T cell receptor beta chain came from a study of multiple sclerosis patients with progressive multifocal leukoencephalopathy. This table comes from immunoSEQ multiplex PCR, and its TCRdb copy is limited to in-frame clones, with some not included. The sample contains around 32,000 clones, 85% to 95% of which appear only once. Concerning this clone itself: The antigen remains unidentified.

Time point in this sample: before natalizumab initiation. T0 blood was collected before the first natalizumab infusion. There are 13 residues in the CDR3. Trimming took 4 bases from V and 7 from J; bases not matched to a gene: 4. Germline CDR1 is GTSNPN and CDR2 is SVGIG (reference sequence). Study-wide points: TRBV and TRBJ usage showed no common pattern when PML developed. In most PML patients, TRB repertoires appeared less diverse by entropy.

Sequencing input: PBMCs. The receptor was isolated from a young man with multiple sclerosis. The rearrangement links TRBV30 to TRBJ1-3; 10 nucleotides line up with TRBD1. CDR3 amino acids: CAWNSDRGNTIYF. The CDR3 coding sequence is TGTGCCTGGAATTCGGACAGGGGGAACACCATATATTTT.